This entry lists 17 T cell receptor beta chains sequenced from one sample in a study of T cell clusters in autoimmune cytopenias. TRB was amplified by touch-down multiplex PCR, primer pools A and B combined. TCRdb re-called the multiplex PCR reads and shows each CDR3 protein once, DNA omitted. This sample's table has a few thousand distinct CDR3 sequences. TRB amplification used around 0.25 ug of peripheral blood genomic DNA. Sequencing was performed on peripheral blood. These receptors originate from a human donor with an autoimmune cytopenia or autoimmune hepatitis (not recorded which).

The chain employs TRBV5-1 and TRBJ1-6. The length of the CDR3 is 15 residues. The V gene's germline CDR1 is SGHRS and CDR2 YFSETQ. CDR3: CASSSSQTRDSPLHF.

This chain's CDR3 is CASSLVPTLAKNIQYF. This chain uses TRBV13 with TRBJ2-4. This CDR3 has 16 residues. The germline gives CDR1 PRHDT, CDR2 FYEKMQ (reference sequence).

The V call is TRBV27, the J call TRBJ1-3; TCRdb lists TRBD1, though no DNA is available to test this call. The CDR3 sequence is 14 residues long. Per the germline V gene, CDR1 is MNHEY and CDR2 is SMNVEV (reference sequence). This CDR3 is CASRRRGSGNTIYF.

The chain combines TRBV19 with TRBJ1-5; TCRdb's assignment of TRBD1 cannot be checked, as there is no DNA. The germline V gene has CDR1 LNHDA and CDR2 SQIVND (reference sequence). This CDR3 has 14 amino acids. The CDR3 is CASSSQGNNQPQHF.

This clonotype shows up as medium-sized (0.01 to 0.1%) by frequency. V is TRBV12-3 or TRBV12-4 and J is TRBJ2-1; TCRdb reports TRBD1, a call that lacks DNA to check it against. The CDR3 spans 11 residues. CDR3: CASRARGGQFF.

This chain uses TRBV19 with TRBJ1-1; TCRdb designates TRBD1, a call that cannot be tested without DNA. The CDR3 runs to 13 residues. CDR1 and CDR2 from the germline V gene are LNHDA and SQIVND (reference sequence). The CDR3 loop reads CASATGEIAEAFF.

This sequence joins TRBV6-5 and TRBJ1-1; TCRdb selects TRBD1, and the lack of DNA leaves this call unchecked. This CDR3 spans 14 amino acids. Germline CDR1 is MNHEY and CDR2 is SVGAGI. The CDR3 protein is CASSLTGMNTEAFF.

The V gene is TRBV6-1, the J gene TRBJ2-7; TCRdb returns TRBD1, unconfirmable since there is no DNA. Germline V gives CDR1 MNHNS, CDR2 SASEGT. The CDR3 runs to 12 residues. CDR3 loop: CASSEDGREQYF.

This clonotype is deemed medium-sized by its frequency. The chain has TRBV6-5 and TRBJ2-7; TCRdb reports TRBD2, a call that lacks DNA to check it against. The CDR3 sequence is 15 residues long. CDR1 and CDR2 from the germline V gene are MNHEY and SVGAGI. CDR3: CASSPDGTATYEQYF.

Judged by frequency, this clonotype is medium-sized (0.01 to 0.1%). The rearrangement joins TRBV29-1 to TRBJ1-5; the D gene TCRdb calls, TRBD1, cannot be checked with no DNA. The CDR3 extends over 14 amino acids. Per the germline V gene, CDR1 is SQVTM and CDR2 is ANQGSEA. The CDR3 loop is CSVGGGQSNQPQHF.

The rearrangement links TRBV12-3 or TRBV12-4 to TRBJ2-1; TCRdb calls TRBD1, which cannot be checked without DNA. The CDR3 runs to 15 residues. The CDR3 spells CASSLRGPRLHEQFF.

The chain employs TRBV7-2 and TRBJ2-3; with no DNA, the TCRdb D assignment of TRBD2 cannot be verified. CDR1 and CDR2 (germline): SGHTA, FQGNSA. The CDR3 extends over 18 amino acids. The CDR3 protein is CASSLGGYRGLVTDTQYF.

The CDR3 region is CASSIFWGAPKNIQYF. The chain joins TRBV19 to TRBJ2-4. Germline-derived CDR1 and CDR2 are LNHDA and SQIVND (reference sequence). The CDR3 consists of 16 residues.

The gene calls are TRBV12-3 or TRBV12-4 and TRBJ2-7. This CDR3 spans 12 amino acids. The CDR3 spells CASSFFPYEQYF.

Its frequency marks this clonotype as medium-sized. CDR3 sequence: CASSDRPSGSVNTQYF. The chain is built from TRBV19 and TRBJ2-3; TCRdb designates TRBD2, a call that cannot be tested without DNA. Germline CDR1 and CDR2: LNHDA and SQIVND (reference sequence). The CDR3 is 16 residues long.

The V call is TRBV27, the J call TRBJ2-4; with no DNA, the TCRdb D assignment of TRBD2 cannot be verified. The CDR3 sequence is 19 residues long. The germline V gene has CDR1 MNHEY and CDR2 SMNVEV (reference sequence). The chain's CDR3 is CASSLSPLTSGRAKNIQYF.

This clonotype is deemed medium-sized (0.01 to 0.1%) by its frequency. V usage is TRBV6-6 and J usage is TRBJ2-1; TCRdb lists TRBD2, though no DNA is available to test this call. CDR3 length equals 14 residues. The germline V gene has CDR1 MNHNY and CDR2 SVGAGI (reference sequence). The CDR3 sequence: CASSTREGYNEQFF.